These 19 T cell receptor beta chains share one sample of origin, sequenced in a study of CD8+ T cells in alopecia areata. Following RNA extraction, reverse transcription yielded cDNA that acted as the sequencing template. Only in-frame clones appear in the TCRdb table, and some are missing; sequencing was by immunoSEQ multiplex PCR. The data show more than 90,000 clones, around 50% seen once. Treatment reported: oral pan-JAK inhibitor, 5-10 mg twice daily. The sample in question was CD8+ T cells sorted from blood, obtained at week 24, from a patient treated with tofacitinib. All receptors come from a human donor with alopecia areata.

V is TRBV12-5 and J is TRBJ2-1; D might be TRBD1 (6 bases). Germline V gene data show CDR1 as LGHNT and CDR2 as FRNRAP. This CDR3 spans 16 amino acids. V shed 0 bases and J shed 6 bases, with 15 bases lying between them. CDR3 sequence: CASGLVVGQQFNEQFF. DNA for the CDR3: TGTGCTAGTGGTTTGGTAGTGGGACAACAGTTCAATGAGCAGTTCTTC.

The chain is built from TRBV6-5 and TRBJ1-1; 8 nucleotides align to TRBD1. Looked up from germline, CDR1 is MNHEY and CDR2 is SVGAGI. Trimming at V came to 6 bases and at J to 6 bases, leaving 3 bases not matched to a gene. There are 12 residues in the CDR3. The CDR3 region has the DNA TGTGCCAGCAGAGGACAGGGTGCTGAAGCTTTCTTT. It is translated as CASRGQGAEAFF.

The chain employs TRBV5-6 and TRBJ1-2; D unresolved. The CDR3 consists of 14 residues. CDR1 is SGHDT, CDR2 YYEEEE, per germline. V gave up 2 bases and J gave up 8 bases, with 16 bases separating them. CDR3 residues: CASSFGVSEWGYTF. The DNA for the CDR3 is TGTGCCAGCAGCTTTGGGGTCAGCGAGTGGGGCTACACCTTC.

The V and J genes are TRBV27 and TRBJ1-2; 7 nucleotides line up with TRBD1. This CDR3 spans 15 amino acids. Germline trimming cut 5 bases from V and 2 bases from J; bases unmatched to any gene: 8. CDR1 and CDR2 (germline): MNHEY, SMNVEV (reference sequence). CDR3 sequence: CASSPTGETNYGYTF. The CDR3, as DNA: TGTGCCAGCAGTCCCACAGGGGAGACCAACTATGGCTACACCTTC.

The V and J genes are TRBV2 and TRBJ1-2, with 7 bases identical to TRBD1. The V and J ends lost 6 bases and 5 bases, in that order; junction bases with no gene match: 6. Looked up from germline, CDR1 is SNHLY and CDR2 is FYNNEI. There are 13 residues in the CDR3. The CDR3 coding sequence is TGTGCCAGCAGCGCGGGACAGTCGTATGGCTACACCTTC. Its protein product is CASSAGQSYGYTF.

The rearrangement joins TRBV6-1 to TRBJ2-3, with a tentative D call TRBD2 (6 bases). The ends were cut back, 8 bases at V and 4 bases at J, with 16 bases in the middle. This CDR3 is 14 amino acids long. Germline CDR1 is MNHNS and CDR2 is SASEGT. The CDR3 DNA is TGTGCCAGCGCGGGCGGGGAGGAGGCAGATACGCAGTATTTT. It codes for CASAGGEEADTQYF.

The rearrangement joins TRBV5-4 to TRBJ1-1; D not resolved. V shed 7 bases and J shed 1 base, with 8 bases lying between them. CDR1 and CDR2 from the germline V gene are SGHNT and YYREEE (reference sequence). CDR3 length: 12 residues. The CDR3 DNA follows: TGTGCCAGCTCAGTCAGGAACACTGAAGCTTTCTTT. The encoded protein is CASSVRNTEAFF.

The CDR3 coding sequence is TGTGCCAGCTCACCACCGAGTAGCGGGGGTTGGGAGCAGTACTTC. Its translation is CASSPPSSGGWEQYF. The chain carries TRBV18 and TRBJ2-7; 9 bases map to TRBD2. CDR3 size: 15 residues. Germline trimming cut 0 bases from V and 7 bases from J; bases unmatched to any gene: 7. CDR1 is KGHSH, CDR2 LQKENI, per germline.

The V and J genes are TRBV5-1 and TRBJ2-7; D is uncertain. V was shortened by 0 bases and J by 1 base, with 5 bases between the two germline ends. Germline V lookup: CDR1 SGHRS, CDR2 YFSETQ. This CDR3 is 13 amino acids long. CDR3 coding DNA: TGCGCCAGCAGCTTGGGCATTTCCTACGAGCAGTACTTC. Its protein is CASSLGISYEQYF.

This clone was recorded a few times. The chain combines TRBV19 with TRBJ2-1; tentative D call: TRBD1 (5 bases). Germline values: CDR1 LNHDA, CDR2 SQIVND (reference sequence). Trimming took off 4 bases at V and 2 bases at J, with 6 bases between the two ends. The CDR3 sequence is 13 residues long. The CDR3, as DNA: TGTGCCAGTAGTACGGACACCTACAATGAGCAGTTCTTC. Protein: CASSTDTYNEQFF.

Regarding this clone: One base away lies a much larger clone, so this may be a sequencing read error. The chain joins TRBV25-1 to TRBJ1-1, with TRBD1 as a possible D gene (6 bases). The CDR3 runs to 13 residues. Trimming cost V 4 bases and J 1 base, with 7 bases left between them. CDR1 and CDR2 (germline): MGHDK, SYGVNS. The CDR3 sequence is CASSVGGNTEAFF. The CDR3 nucleotides are TGTGCCAGCAGTGTAGGGGGGAACACTGAAGCTTTCTTT. The full variable domain, in which reference TRBV25-1 and TRBJ1-1 provide the parts outside the CDR3, is EADIYQTPRYLVIGTGKKITLECSQTMGHDKMYWYQQDPGMELHLIHYSYGVNSTEKGDLSSESTVSRIRTEHFPLTLESARPSHTSQYLCASSVGGNTEAFFGQGTRLTVV.

V and J are TRBV29-1 and TRBJ2-7, with D possibly matching TRBD2 (6 bases). The CDR3 sequence is 13 residues long. CDR1 is SQVTM and CDR2 is ANQGSEA in the germline V gene. V dropped 1 base and J dropped 0 bases, with 7 bases sitting between them. CDR3 bases: TGCAGCGTTGAAGTAGCGGTCTCCTACGAGCAGTACTTC. It encodes CSVEVAVSYEQYF.

The chain joins TRBV27 to TRBJ2-7; TRBD2 is a possible D gene (8 bases). Per germline, CDR1 MNHEY and CDR2 SMNVEV (reference sequence). The CDR3 has 16 residues. The ends were cut back, 7 bases at V and 1 base at J, with 20 bases in the middle. The CDR3 region is CASTPSGGTESYEQYF. The CDR3 nucleotides are TGTGCCAGCACCCCCTCGGGGGGGACAGAGTCCTACGAGCAGTACTTC.

J is TRBJ1-2 and V is TRBV10-3, with 7 positions matching TRBD1. This CDR3 is 13 amino acids long. Germline lookup yields CDR1 ENHRY and CDR2 SYGVKD. V trimming: 6 bases; J trimming: 6 bases; junction bases outside the gene matches: 7. The CDR3 nucleotides are TGTGCCATCAGCGACGGGACAGCCAATGGCTACACCTTC. Translation: CAISDGTANGYTF.

This rearrangement joins TRBV5-4 to TRBJ1-2; D gene unclear. Germline CDR1 and CDR2: SGHNT and YYREEE (reference sequence). This CDR3 region has 13 residues. V was shortened by 0 bases and J by 6 bases, with 9 bases between the two germline ends. CDR3 coding DNA: TGTGCCAGCAGCTTGGGTTCGGGGAATGGCTACACCTTC. Amino acids: CASSLGSGNGYTF.

The V gene is TRBV27, the J gene TRBJ2-3, with TRBD2 identical over 9 bases. V shed 3 bases, J shed 1 base, and the junction held 5 bases outside the gene matches. Germline assignment: CDR1 MNHEY and CDR2 SMNVEV (reference sequence). The length of the CDR3 is 16 residues. The CDR3 DNA reads TGTGCCAGCAGTTTTATACTAGCGGGTGGCACAGATACGCAGTATTTT. Its protein is CASSFILAGGTDTQYF.

The chain links TRBV6-1 to TRBJ1-5, with D possibly TRBD1 on 6 matching bases. The CDR3 runs to 16 residues. The V and J ends lost 0 bases and 7 bases respectively, with 16 bases between them. Germline lookup yields CDR1 MNHNS and CDR2 SASEGT. CDR3 sequence: CASSEAAGVGGQPQHF. The DNA of the CDR3 is TGTGCCAGCAGTGAAGCCGCGGGGGTAGGGGGGCAGCCCCAGCATTTT.

J is TRBJ2-7 and V is TRBV7-2; no reliable D call. CDR1 and CDR2 from the germline V gene are SGHTA and FQGNSA. V was shortened by 1 base and J by 4 bases, with 5 bases between the two germline ends. The CDR3 runs 12 residues. The CDR3 bases are TGTGCCAGCAGCTTAGAATTGTACGAGCAGTACTTC. Translating gives CASSLELYEQYF.

The CDR3 DNA reads TGTGCCAGCAGCCGTGGGACAGTTAGCAATCAGCCCCAGCATTTT. Its protein product is CASSRGTVSNQPQHF. This chain connects TRBV27 to TRBJ1-5, with TRBD1 identical over 7 bases. The CDR3 length is 15 residues. Germline CDR1 reads MNHEY; CDR2 reads SMNVEV (reference sequence). V was pared by 6 bases and J by 0 bases, with 5 bases of the junction left unmatched.